Listed below are T cell receptor beta chains from one sample, sequenced in a study of T cells after yellow fever vaccination. MiXCR was run by TCRdb on the 5' RACE reads, yielding one entry per CDR3 protein. The data hold 450,000 to 650,000 distinct CDR3 sequences, with roughly 14% observed a single time. Sequencing was performed on PBMCs, taken on the day of the yellow fever booster vaccination. These receptors all stem from a man younger than 45 who received the YFV17D yellow fever vaccine. CDR3s include the opening cysteine and the closing phenylalanine or tryptophan. A D gene is named only where the DNA matches it firmly. Clone size is given for some rows only: seen once, a few or many times, or a class if the clone is expanded.

>TRBJ2-1|TRBV7-2|few|.
TGTGCCAGCAGGGTATGGTCAAGCACCTCCGATGAGCAGTTCTTC
CASRVWSSTSDEQFF
>TRBJ2-2|TRBV12-3/TRBV12-4|few|.
TGTGCCAGCAGCCCCCAACGCGGCGGGGAGCTGTTTTTT
CASSPQRGGELFF
>TRBJ2-1|TRBV29-1|few|.
TGCAGCGTTGTTGAGGGACCGCCGGGGGAGCAGTTCTTC
CSVVEGPPGEQFF
>TRBJ1-1|TRBV7-2|.|.
TGTGCCAGCAGCGCATTCCGGGTACCGAACACTGAAGCTTTCTTT
CASSAFRVPNTEAFF
>TRBJ2-5|TRBV27|.|TRBD2
TGTGCCAGCAGTTACATGGGACTAGCGCTCCAAGAGACCCAGTACTTC
CASSYMGLALQETQYF
>TRBJ2-2|TRBV5-1|few|.
TGCGCCAGCAGCCGTTGGACGTACGCGAACACCGGGGAGCTGTTTTTT
CASSRWTYANTGELFF
>TRBJ2-3|TRBV6-1|few|TRBD2
TGTGCCAGCGCGGGAGGCTTTAGCACAGATACGCAGTATTTT
CASAGGFSTDTQYF
>TRBJ2-1|TRBV7-7|.|.
TGTGCCTTGCGCAGACTATCAACCCTCAATGAGCAGTTCTTC
CALRRLSTLNEQFF
>TRBJ2-5|TRBV20-1|few|.
TGCAGTGCTAGAGGAATGGGGGGTGGTCAAGAGACCCAGTACTTC
CSARGMGGGQETQYF
>TRBJ2-1|TRBV28|.|TRBD2
TGTGCCAGCAGTTCTGCCGGGACTAGCGGGAGAGGTGAGCAGTTCTTC
CASSSAGTSGRGEQFF
>TRBJ2-5|TRBV5-1|.|.
TGCGCCACACGGGGTGGAGAGACCCAGTACTTC
CATRGGETQYF
>TRBJ2-7|TRBV20-1|.|TRBD2
TGCAGTGCAGCCGGGACTAGCGGGCCGAGGAACGAGCAGTACTTC
CSAAGTSGPRNEQYF
>TRBJ2-2|TRBV14|.|.
TGTGCCAGCAGCCAAGTGCTCGGGTGGGAGCTGTTTTTT
CASSQVLGWELFF
>TRBJ2-1|TRBV6-2/TRBV6-3|few|TRBD2
TGTGCCAGCAGCGCGGGACTAGGACAAAACAATGAGCAGTTCTTC
CASSAGLGQNNEQFF
>TRBJ1-6|TRBV2|many|.
TGTGCCAGCAGTGAAGACGGCCGGGGTTCACCCCTCCACTTT
CASSEDGRGSPLHF
>TRBJ2-2|TRBV27|many|TRBD2
TGTGCCAGCAGTTTAGCGGGAGGGCCCACCGGGGAGCTGTTTTTT
CASSLAGGPTGELFF
>TRBJ2-2|TRBV27|few|.
TGTGCCAGCAGTTTTAATTTTCTGCGGCAGGGACTGCCCGGGGAGCTGTTTTTT
CASSFNFLRQGLPGELFF
>TRBJ2-7|TRBV7-2|few|.
TGTGCCAGCACCCCAGCACGGGTTGGCCGCGAGCAGTACTTC
CASTPARVGREQYF
>TRBJ2-1|TRBV6-1|.|.
TGTGCCAGCAGATCGCCCCCGGGGTCCAGCATGTACAATGAGCAGTTCTTC
CASRSPPGSSMYNEQFF
>TRBJ2-3|TRBV12-3/TRBV12-4|.|TRBD2
TGTGCCAGCAGTCCGGGGGGAATAGCGGCTCTCCCATCTAGCACAGATACGCAGTATTTT
CASSPGGIAALPSSTDTQYF
>TRBJ2-7|TRBV18|few|.
TGTGCCAGCTCGACAGGAATCTACGAGCAGTACTTC
CASSTGIYEQYF
>TRBJ2-1|TRBV11-1|.|.
TGTGCCAGCAGCTTAGGGTCCCTGAGAACTAGCAGGTACAATGAGCAGTTCTTC
CASSLGSLRTSRYNEQFF
>TRBJ2-7|TRBV12-3/TRBV12-4|.|.
TGTGCCAGCATGGTTGAGAGCTCCTACGAGCAGTACTTC
CASMVESSYEQYF
>TRBJ2-7|TRBV5-6|many|.
TGTGCCAGCAGCTTGATGGTGGCCCACGAGCAGTACTTC
CASSLMVAHEQYF
>TRBJ2-2|TRBV30|.|TRBD2
TGTGCCTGGAGTGCCCTTACTAGCGCAGCGGGGGAGCTGTTTTTT
CAWSALTSAAGELFF
>TRBJ2-3|TRBV5-1|many|.
TGCGCCAGCAGCAGCGGGCGGAGCACAGATACGCAGTATTTT
CASSSGRSTDTQYF
>TRBJ2-3|TRBV6-1|.|TRBD1
TGTGCCAGCTCTCAGACCGGGACAGGGATAACAGATACGCAGTATTTT
CASSQTGTGITDTQYF
>TRBJ2-4|TRBV5-6|few|.
TGTGCCAGCAGCCCGGGACCGGCCAAAAACATTCAGTACTTC
CASSPGPAKNIQYF
>TRBJ2-7|TRBV12-3/TRBV12-4|.|.
TGTGCCAGCAGTTCGAGTCTCACACTCTCCTACGAGCAGTACTTC
CASSSSLTLSYEQYF
>TRBJ2-1|TRBV29-1|.|.
TGCAGCGTCTCTTGGTACAATGAGCAGTTCTTC
CSVSWYNEQFF
>TRBJ2-1|TRBV9|many|TRBD1
TGTGCCAGCAGCGAAGGGACAGGGTCCTACAATGAGCAGTTCTTC
CASSEGTGSYNEQFF
>TRBJ2-1|TRBV3-1|.|.
TGTGCCAGCAGCCCCGGACTACTAGGTTTCGATGAGCAGTTCTTC
CASSPGLLGFDEQFF
>TRBJ1-1|TRBV5-1|few|.
TGCGCCAGCAGCCTGGCCCGGGGCGAGAACACTGAAGCTTTCTTT
CASSLARGENTEAFF
>TRBJ2-4|TRBV3-1|.|TRBD1
TGTGCCAGCAGCCAAGCCTCAGTGGGGACAGTAGCTCAGTACTTC
CASSQASVGTVAQYF
>TRBJ2-5|TRBV27|few|.
TGTGCCAGCAGGCGGACGCACCAAGAGACCCAGTACTTC
CASRRTHQETQYF
>TRBJ1-1|TRBV7-9|few|.
TGTGCCAGCAGGGGGGGACGTGGAGCTTTCTTT
CASRGGRGAFF
>TRBJ2-2|TRBV7-2|many|.
TGTGCCAGCAGGGCCCGCGCGGAGAACACCGGGGAGCTGTTTTTT
CASRARAENTGELFF
>TRBJ1-2|TRBV29-1|.|.
TGCAGCGTTGAGGGGCAGGAGCCTAACTATGGCTACACCTTC
CSVEGQEPNYGYTF
>TRBJ2-5|TRBV15|.|.
TGTGCCACCAGGCAGGGAAGGATGGAGACCCAGTACTTC
CATRQGRMETQYF
>TRBJ2-2|TRBV20-1|few|.
TGCAGTGCCCGACAACTTAGGGGGCTAGCGGCGACCGGGGAGCTGTTTTTT
CSARQLRGLAATGELFF
>TRBJ2-1|TRBV7-2|many|TRBD2
TGTGCCAGCAGCTTAAGCCGAGCGGGAGGGCAGGATGAGCAGTTCTTC
CASSLSRAGGQDEQFF
>TRBJ2-7|TRBV5-5|.|TRBD1
TGTGCCAGCAGCTCTGAGACAGGGTTTCTCTCTTACGAGCAGTACTTC
CASSSETGFLSYEQYF
>TRBJ2-1|TRBV5-1|many|TRBD1
TGCGCCAGCAGCTTAGGGACAGGGGGATACAATGAGCAGTTCTTC
CASSLGTGGYNEQFF
>TRBJ2-5|TRBV13|few|TRBD2
TGTGCCAGCAGCTTCCAAGCGGGAAGGGGAGAGACCCAGTACTTC
CASSFQAGRGETQYF
>TRBJ2-2|TRBV29-1|many|TRBD1
TGCAGCGGTGGACAGGGTCCCGGCGGGGAGCTGTTTTTT
CSGGQGPGGELFF